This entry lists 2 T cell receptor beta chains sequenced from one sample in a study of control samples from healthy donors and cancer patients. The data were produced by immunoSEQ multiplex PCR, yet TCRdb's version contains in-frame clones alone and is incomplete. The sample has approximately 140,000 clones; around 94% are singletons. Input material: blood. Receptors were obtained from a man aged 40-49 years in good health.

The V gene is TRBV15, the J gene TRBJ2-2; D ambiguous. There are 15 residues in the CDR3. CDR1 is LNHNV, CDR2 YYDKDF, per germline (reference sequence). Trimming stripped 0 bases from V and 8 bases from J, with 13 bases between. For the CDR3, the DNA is TGTGCCACCAGCAGAGACGCGCCTATAAATGGGGAGCTGTTTTTT. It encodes CATSRDAPINGELFF.

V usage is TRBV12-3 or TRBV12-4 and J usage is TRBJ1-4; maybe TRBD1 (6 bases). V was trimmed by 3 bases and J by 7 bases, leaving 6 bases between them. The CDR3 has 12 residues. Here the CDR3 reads CASSLDSEKLFF. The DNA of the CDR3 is TGTGCCAGCAGTTTGGACAGTGAAAAACTGTTTTTT.